These 25 T cell receptor beta chains came from one sample sequenced in a study of blood T cells in healthy people across ages. Alongside a J-beta primer mix, a sample-barcoded 5' primer served in a second PCR lasting roughly 7 to 11 cycles. From the 5' RACE reads, TCRdb called clonotypes with MiXCR, one entry per CDR3 protein. The data hold 710,000 or so distinct CDR3 sequences, with 22% observed a single time. Sequencing was carried out using blood. Receptors originate from a man between 65 and 85 years old in good health.

This clonotype was recorded a few times. Germline is not matched at one junction end, which may reflect a read error. The chain is built from TRBV10-3 and TRBJ2-3, with 9 bases fitting TRBD1. CDR1 ENHRY and CDR2 SYGVKD come from the germline V gene. CDR3 length equals 15 residues. CDR3 coding DNA: TGTGCCACCAGTGAGCCCGACAGGGGGACAGATACGCAGTATTTT. This translates into CATSEPDRGTDTQYF.

This clonotype has a handful of counts. This chain uses TRBV20-1 with TRBJ2-3, with TRBD2 matching 10 bases. The CDR3 totals 17 residues. The V and J ends lost 1 base and 2 bases, in that order; junction bases with no gene match: 9. Germline CDR1 and CDR2: DFQATT and SNEGSKA (reference sequence). The CDR3 reads CSARVGASGGFTDTQYF. Here the CDR3 DNA reads TGCAGTGCTAGAGTGGGTGCTAGCGGGGGCTTCACAGATACGCAGTATTTT.

The chain carries TRBV5-1 and TRBJ1-3; maybe TRBD1 (6 bases). Germline V CDR1 and CDR2: SGHRS, YFSETQ. The CDR3 length is 17 residues. Trimming took 0 bases from V and 0 from J, leaving 13 bases between them. The CDR3 region is CASSLGTVQSSGNTIYF. The CDR3, as DNA: TGCGCCAGCAGCTTGGGGACAGTCCAGAGCTCTGGAAACACCATATATTTT.

Remarks on this clonotype: The junction shows a germline mismatch at one end, possibly a read error. This chain uses TRBV20-1 with TRBJ1-2; no definite D call. The CDR3 contains 10 residues. Germline values: CDR1 DFQATT, CDR2 SNEGSKA (reference sequence). CDR3 bases: TGCAGTGCCAGAGAGGGTGGCTACACCTTC. It specifies CSAREGGYTF.

This clonotype showed up just a few times. The chain uses TRBV3-1 and TRBJ2-2; tentative D call: TRBD1 (6 bases). The germline V and J ends were trimmed by 0 bases and 0 bases, with 8 bases remaining between them. The CDR3 length is 16 residues. CDR1 is LGHDT and CDR2 is YNNKEL in the germline V gene (reference sequence). CDR3 amino acids: CASSQEAGANTGELFF. As DNA, the CDR3 is TGTGCCAGCAGCCAAGAAGCAGGGGCGAACACCGGGGAGCTGTTTTTT.

V and J are TRBV5-5 and TRBJ2-1; 7 bases align to TRBD1. CDR3 size: 16 residues. The germline V gene has CDR1 SGHKS and CDR2 YYEKEE (reference sequence). V lost 4 bases to trimming and J lost 0 bases; unmatched junction nucleotides: 7. The DNA for the CDR3 is TGTGCCAGCAGCATACAGGGGCCTGCCTCCTACAATGAGCAGTTCTTC. Amino acid sequence: CASSIQGPASYNEQFF.

About this clonotype itself: The germline gene is not matched at one end of the junction; a read error may be the cause. The genes are TRBV12-3 or TRBV12-4 and TRBJ1-1; D is ambiguous. The CDR3 is made up of 14 amino acids. The CDR3 nucleotides read TGTGCCAGCAGTTTAGAGAGAATGAAGACTGAAGCTTTCTTT. It yields the protein CASSLERMKTEAFF.

The CDR3 nucleotides read TGCGCCAGCAGCCAAGGAGAGGTTGGTGGCGGGCCTGAAGCTTTCTTT. Protein sequence: CASSQGEVGGGPEAFF. V and J are TRBV4-3 and TRBJ1-1; D is unresolved. V lost 1 base, J lost 6 bases, and 18 bases lay in between. Germline V lookup: CDR1 LGHNA, CDR2 YSLEER. The CDR3 is 16 amino acids.

CDR3 in DNA: TGCGCCAGCAGCATAGAGACTAGCGGGATCACAGATACGCAGTATTTT. This gives the protein CASSIETSGITDTQYF. The rearrangement links TRBV5-1 to TRBJ2-3; 11 positions agree with TRBD2. The CDR3 extends over 16 amino acids. V lost 4 bases, J lost 2 bases, and 6 bases stayed unmatched. Germline CDR1 reads SGHRS; CDR2 reads YFSETQ.

This rearrangement joins TRBV5-1 to TRBJ2-7; TRBD1 agrees at 12 bases. The CDR3 length is 18 residues. The trim removed 3 bases at V and 1 base at J, leaving 11 bases unmatched. Germline loops: CDR1 SGHRS, CDR2 YFSETQ. The CDR3, as DNA: TGCGCCAGCAGCTCGCGGGACAGGGGGCGCTCTCCATCCTACGAGCAGTACTTC. Amino acids: CASSSRDRGRSPSYEQYF.

This clonotype has a count of ten or more. An end of the junction does not agree with germline; a read error may underlie this. The chain employs TRBV12-3 or TRBV12-4 and TRBJ2-3; D is unresolved. CDR3 length: 11 amino acids. DNA for the CDR3: TGCGCCAGCAGCTTGAGGGATACGCAGTATTTT. Translated: CASSLRDTQYF.

The sample holds a few counts of this clonotype. The chain combines TRBV3-1 with TRBJ1-1; D call uncertain. This CDR3 contains 14 residues. The germline V gene has CDR1 LGHDT and CDR2 YNNKEL (reference sequence). V lost 0 bases to trimming and J lost 1 base, with 6 bases between them. Here the CDR3 reads CASSQDVRNTEAFF. For the CDR3, the DNA is TGTGCCAGCAGCCAAGACGTAAGGAACACTGAAGCTTTCTTT.

The chain couples TRBV29-1 to TRBJ2-1; 10 bases match TRBD2. This CDR3 is 14 amino acids long. The V gene's germline CDR1 is SQVTM and CDR2 ANQGSEA. Unmatched junction bases numbered 5, after V lost 3 bases and J lost 6 bases. The CDR3: CSVDTSGTSNEQFF. DNA for the CDR3: TGCAGCGTTGATACTAGCGGGACTAGCAATGAGCAGTTCTTC.

This clonotype came up a few times. The chain recombines TRBV12-3 or TRBV12-4 with TRBJ2-1; the D is unclear. Trimming shortened V by 6 bases and J by 6 bases, and 15 bases separated the two germline ends. This CDR3 is 14 amino acids long. The CDR3, as DNA: TGTGCCAGCAGACAAGCCTGGATCGCCAATGAGCAGTTCTTC. Amino acid sequence: CASRQAWIANEQFF.

This clonotype has a single count. The rearrangement joins TRBV7-9 to TRBJ2-3, with a possible D match to TRBD1 (6 bases). V dropped 3 bases and J dropped 3 bases, with 22 bases sitting between them. This CDR3 is 18 amino acids long. The germline V gene has CDR1 SEHNR and CDR2 FQNEAQ (reference sequence). The CDR3 DNA reads as TGTGCCAGCAGCTTTCGCTTTGGTTGGGGGCGGACGACAGATACGCAGTATTTT. This translates into CASSFRFGWGRTTDTQYF.

This chain joins TRBV12-3 or TRBV12-4 and TRBJ2-1, with 7 bases aligning to TRBD2. TRBJ2-5 explains the end of the DNA better; the J call may be wrong. CDR3 length equals 14 residues. Written as DNA, the CDR3 is TGTGCCAGCAGGTACCGGGACTATCAAGAGACCCAGTACTTC. Protein sequence: CASRYRDYQETQYF.

There are a few counts of this clonotype. This chain uses TRBV6-1 with TRBJ1-5; D may be TRBD1 (6 bases). CDR3 size: 16 residues. V lost 6 bases and J 0 bases, leaving 15 bases between the germline ends. Germline lookup yields CDR1 MNHNS and CDR2 SASEGT. The CDR3 here is CASRAVGGPSNQPQHF. CDR3 nucleotide sequence: TGTGCCAGCAGGGCAGTGGGGGGCCCTAGCAATCAGCCCCAGCATTTT.

This clonotype was counted only a few times. V is TRBV11-2 and J is TRBJ2-5; D tentatively reads TRBD1 or TRBD2 (5 bases each). This CDR3 comprises 14 residues. Deletions cut 5 bases from V and 2 bases from J, with 12 bases between. CDR1 is SGHAT, CDR2 FQNNGV, per germline. As DNA, the CDR3 is TGTGCCAGCAGCCTCCGGGACGTTCAAGAGACCCAGTACTTC. Residues: CASSLRDVQETQYF.

The chain has TRBV27 and TRBJ1-2, with D possibly matching TRBD1 (5 bases). The germline gives CDR1 MNHEY, CDR2 SMNVEV (reference sequence). V was shortened by 1 base and J by 8 bases, with 11 bases between the two germline ends. This CDR3 comprises 13 residues. The CDR3 is CASSLLGREGYTF. The CDR3 nucleotides read TGTGCCAGCAGTTTATTGGGCAGGGAAGGCTACACCTTC.

This clonotype appeared a few times. The CDR3 sequence is CASSLVPGQGFNTEAFF. For the CDR3, the DNA is TGTGCCAGCTCACTGGTCCCGGGACAGGGTTTCAACACTGAAGCTTTCTTT. This sequence joins TRBV18 and TRBJ1-1, with 9 positions matching TRBD1. CDR1 KGHSH and CDR2 LQKENI come from the germline V gene. The CDR3 runs to 17 residues. The V gene end was trimmed by 4 bases and the J gene end by 2 bases; junction bases not matched to a gene: 11.

This clonotype has more than one count but fewer than ten. The rearrangement joins TRBV10-1 to TRBJ1-4; tentatively, D is TRBD1 (5 bases). From germline, CDR1 is WNHNN and CDR2 SYGVQD (reference sequence). Trimming stripped 0 bases from V and 8 bases from J, with 16 bases between. The CDR3 extends over 16 amino acids. CDR3 coding DNA: TGCGCCAGCAGTGAGTCGACGGGGAGGAGGGGAGAAAAACTGTTTTTT. Its translation: CASSESTGRRGEKLFF.

The V and J genes are TRBV14 and TRBJ2-5, with D uncertain. This CDR3 has 13 residues. V lost 1 base to trimming and J lost 5 bases, with 8 bases between them. The germline gives CDR1 SGHDN, CDR2 FVKESK. Written as DNA, the CDR3 is TGTGCCAGCAGCCAAGGACCCTACGAGACCCAGTACTTC. Translated, it gives CASSQGPYETQYF.

This clonotype came up a few times. J is TRBJ2-5 and V is TRBV12-3 or TRBV12-4, with D possibly matching TRBD2 (6 bases). V lost 3 bases to trimming and J lost 3 bases, with 17 bases between them. This CDR3 has 16 amino acids. CDR3 sequence reads: CASSFSGLARKETQYF. CDR3 coding DNA: TGTGCCAGCAGTTTTAGTGGGCTAGCGAGGAAAGAGACCCAGTACTTC.

The chain joins TRBV20-1 to TRBJ2-4, with 10 bases aligning to TRBD2. This CDR3 contains 17 residues. Germline trimming cut 1 base from V and 0 bases from J; bases unmatched to any gene: 6. Germline assignment: CDR1 DFQATT and CDR2 SNEGSKA (reference sequence). CDR3 DNA: TGCAGTGCTAGAGTAACTAGCGGGACCCTAGCCAAAAACATTCAGTACTTC. This gives the protein CSARVTSGTLAKNIQYF.

This clonotype was seen ten or more times. The chain joins TRBV5-1 to TRBJ1-2; D is possibly TRBD1 (5 bases). Germline V CDR1 and CDR2: SGHRS, YFSETQ. The CDR3 consists of 13 residues. V shed 4 bases and J shed 3 bases, with 10 bases lying between them. The CDR3 nucleotides are TGCGCCAGCAGCCTGAGGGGCGACTATGGCTACACCTTC. Translated, it gives CASSLRGDYGYTF.